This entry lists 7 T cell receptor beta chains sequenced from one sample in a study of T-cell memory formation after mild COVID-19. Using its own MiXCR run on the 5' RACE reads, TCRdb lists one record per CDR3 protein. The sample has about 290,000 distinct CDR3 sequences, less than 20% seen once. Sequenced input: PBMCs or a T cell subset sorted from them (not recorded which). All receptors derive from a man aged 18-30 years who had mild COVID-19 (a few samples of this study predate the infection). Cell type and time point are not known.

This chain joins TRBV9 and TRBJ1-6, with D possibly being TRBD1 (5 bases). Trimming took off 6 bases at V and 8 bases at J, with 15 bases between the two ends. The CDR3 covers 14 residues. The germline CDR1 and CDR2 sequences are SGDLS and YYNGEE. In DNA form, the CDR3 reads TGTGCCAGCACCCAGGGAATGGAGGATTCACCCCTCCACTTT. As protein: CASTQGMEDSPLHF.

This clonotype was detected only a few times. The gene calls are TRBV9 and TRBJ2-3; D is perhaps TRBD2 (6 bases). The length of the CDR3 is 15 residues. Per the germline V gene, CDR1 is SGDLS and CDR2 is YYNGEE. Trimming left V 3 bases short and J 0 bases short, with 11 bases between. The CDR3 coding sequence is TGTGCCAGCAGCGCAGGCGGGGCCAGCACAGATACGCAGTATTTT. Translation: CASSAGGASTDTQYF.

The DNA of the CDR3 is TGCGCCAGCAGCAACAGGGGGGATAATGAGCAGTTCTTC. This gives the protein CASSNRGDNEQFF. V and J are TRBV4-1 and TRBJ2-1, with 8 bases that match TRBD1. Trimming removed 5 bases from V and 7 bases from J; junction bases left unmatched: 4. Germline V gene sequence: CDR1 MGHRA, CDR2 YSYEKL. This CDR3 region has 13 residues.

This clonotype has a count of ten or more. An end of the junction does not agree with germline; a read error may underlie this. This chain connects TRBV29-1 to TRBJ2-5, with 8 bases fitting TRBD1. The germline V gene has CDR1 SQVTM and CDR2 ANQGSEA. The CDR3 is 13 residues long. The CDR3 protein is CSVAGTGPTSTVF. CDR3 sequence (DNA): TGCAGCGTTGCGGGGACAGGCCCCACCTCGACTGTCTTC.

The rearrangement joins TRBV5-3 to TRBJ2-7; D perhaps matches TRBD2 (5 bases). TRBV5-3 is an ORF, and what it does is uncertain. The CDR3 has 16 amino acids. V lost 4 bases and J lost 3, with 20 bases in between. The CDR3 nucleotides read TGTGCCAGAAGCCCGGAGGAGGAGTCACCATACTACGAGCAGTACGTC. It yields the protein CARSPEEESPYYEQYV.

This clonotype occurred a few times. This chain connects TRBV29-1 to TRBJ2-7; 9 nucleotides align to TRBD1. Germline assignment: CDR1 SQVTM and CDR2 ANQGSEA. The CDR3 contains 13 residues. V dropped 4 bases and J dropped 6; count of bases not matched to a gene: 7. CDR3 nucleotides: TGCAGCGTTGTGGGACAGGGTCCTCTCGAGCAGTACTTC. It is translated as CSVVGQGPLEQYF.

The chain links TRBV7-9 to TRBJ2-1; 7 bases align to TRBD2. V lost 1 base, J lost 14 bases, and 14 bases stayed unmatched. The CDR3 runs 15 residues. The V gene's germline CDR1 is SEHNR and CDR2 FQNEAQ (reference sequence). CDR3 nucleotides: TGTGCCAGCAGCTTAGGAGTATCCAGCGGGGCCGGCGAGTTCTTC. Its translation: CASSLGVSSGAGEFF.